This entry describes one T cell receptor (beta chain). Together with a sample-barcoded 5' primer, a J-beta primer mix was included in a second PCR lasting roughly 6 to 12 cycles. TCRdb redid the calling of the 5' RACE reads with MiXCR, one entry per CDR3 protein. The table records 1.5 million to 2 million distinct CDR3 sequences, around 40% of them present only once. These data belong to a study of blood T cells in healthy people across ages. The junction had 4 bases not matched to a gene; V was cut back by 0 bases and J by 5 bases. The CDR3 totals 15 residues. Germline V gene data show CDR1 as MNHEY and CDR2 as SMNVEV (reference sequence).

This clonotype originated in a human donor in good health. Material for sequencing was blood. The V and J genes are TRBV27 and TRBJ2-1, with TRBD1 identical over 7 bases. The CDR3 spells CASSLSRGLNNEQFF. The CDR3 DNA sequence: TGTGCCAGCAGTTTATCGAGGGGGCTAAACAATGAGCAGTTCTTC.